This TCR beta chain was profiled in a study of blood T cell repertoires in COVID-19. Background on the study: The United States, Italy and Spain supplied acute and convalescent COVID-19 samples.

CDR1 and CDR2 from the germline V gene are MGHRA and YSYEKL. V was clipped by 5 bases and J by 1 base; unmatched bases: 5. The CDR3 has 16 amino acids. TCRdb's table, derived via immunoSEQ multiplex PCR, lists solely in-frame clones and lacks some. The repertoire holds 70,000 to 90,000 clones, over 75% seen once, with under 55% in the top ten. Sequenced sample: peripheral blood. The source of this sequence is a human donor in a cohort sampled during active COVID-19. The V gene is TRBV4-1, the J gene TRBJ2-3; TRBD2 matches 11 bases. This chain's CDR3 is CASSLAGGPGTDTQYF. In DNA, the CDR3 is TGCGCCAGCAGCTTAGCGGGAGGGCCGGGCACAGATACGCAGTATTTT.